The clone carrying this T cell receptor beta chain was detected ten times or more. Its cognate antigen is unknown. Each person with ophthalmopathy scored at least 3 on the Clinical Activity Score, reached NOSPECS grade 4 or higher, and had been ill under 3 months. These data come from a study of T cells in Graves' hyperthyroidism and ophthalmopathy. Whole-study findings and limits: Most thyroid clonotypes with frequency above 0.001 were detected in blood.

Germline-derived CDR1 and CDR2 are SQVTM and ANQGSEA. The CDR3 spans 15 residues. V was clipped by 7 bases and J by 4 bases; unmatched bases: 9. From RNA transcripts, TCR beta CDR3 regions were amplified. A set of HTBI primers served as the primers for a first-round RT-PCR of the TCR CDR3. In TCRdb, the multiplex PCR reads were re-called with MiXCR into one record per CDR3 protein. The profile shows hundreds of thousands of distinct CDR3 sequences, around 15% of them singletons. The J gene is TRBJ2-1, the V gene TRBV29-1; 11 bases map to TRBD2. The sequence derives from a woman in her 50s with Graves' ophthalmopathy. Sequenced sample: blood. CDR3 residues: CSAELAGVAYNEQFF. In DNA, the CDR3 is TGCAGCGCCGAACTAGCGGGAGTCGCTTACAATGAGCAGTTCTTC.